These 30 T cell receptor beta chains share one sample of origin, sequenced in a study of Graves' ophthalmopathy and Graves' hyperthyroidism (dated by TCRdb to the late 2010s). TCRdb shows the sequencer as Illumina HiSeq 2000. For repertoire sequencing, TCR beta CDR3 regions were amplified from RNA transcripts. The first round of RT-PCR was done with HTBI primers and the Qiagen OneStep RT-PCR kit, and was followed by a second round of multiplex PCR, then size selection and purification. Through fastp at Q25 and MiXCR, TCRdb rebuilt clones from the public reads, retaining in-frame beta chains. Records with the same CDR3 protein are collapsed into one entry carrying the most frequent genes and DNA. The sample table holds over 450,000 distinct CDR3 sequences, of which approximately 15% were seen once. Over 8% of the sample is held by the ten biggest clonotypes. The material sequenced was blood. The source is a woman aged 25-40 years with Graves' ophthalmopathy. Donor details come from another sample of the same person, matched by shared clones.

This clonotype showed up many times. A much larger clone is a single base away; this may be a read error. The V and J genes are TRBV24-1 and TRBJ1-2, with unresolved D. There are 12 residues in the CDR3. V was shortened by 5 bases and J by 4 bases, with 7 bases between the two germline ends. Germline loops: CDR1 KGHDR, CDR2 SFDVKD. The CDR3, as DNA: TGTGCCACCAGTGGTTCTCCCTATGGCTACACCTTC. Amino acid sequence: CATSGSPYGYTF.

This clonotype has ten or more counts. The chain couples TRBV29-1 to TRBJ1-2; D gene uncertain. Germline lookup yields CDR1 SQVTM and CDR2 ANQGSEA. V lost 6 bases, J lost 8 bases, and 13 bases lay in between. The CDR3 is 11 residues long. CDR3 in DNA: TGCAGCGTCGGCATGTCCGGAGGCTACACCTTC. This encodes CSVGMSGGYTF. Variable domain in full (rest from reference TRBV29-1 and TRBJ1-2): SAVISQKPSRDICQRGTSLTIQCQVDSQVTMMFWYRQQPGQSLTLIATANQGSEATYESGFVIDKFPISRPNLTFSTLTVSNMSPEDSSIYLCSVGMSGGYTFGSGTRLTVV.

The V gene is TRBV19, the J gene TRBJ2-2; D gene uncertain. There are 13 residues in the CDR3. Trimming took 1 base from V and 5 from J, leaving 5 bases between them. The germline gives CDR1 LNHDA, CDR2 SQIVND (reference sequence). For the CDR3, the DNA is TGTGCCAGTAGTATAGTCGGGACCGGGGAGCTGTTTTTT. Protein sequence: CASSIVGTGELFF.

This clonotype was recorded many times. The chain couples TRBV12-3 or TRBV12-4 to TRBJ2-7; 9 positions agree with TRBD1. The CDR3 runs 12 residues. V dropped 5 bases and J dropped 7; count of bases not matched to a gene: 3. CDR3 DNA sequence: TGTGCCAGCAGTGATGGGACAGGGGAGCAGTACTTC. Protein product: CASSDGTGEQYF.

The sample holds many counts of this clonotype. V and J are TRBV12-3 or TRBV12-4 and TRBJ2-7, with TRBD2 as a possible D gene (6 bases). V lost 2 bases to trimming and J lost 4 bases, with 12 bases between them. CDR3 length: 14 amino acids. CDR3 residues: CASSLSLARYEQYF. In DNA form, the CDR3 reads TGTGCCAGCAGTTTAAGCCTAGCGAGGTACGAGCAGTACTTC.

This clonotype appeared many times. The gene calls are TRBV20-1 and TRBJ2-7; D is undetermined. This CDR3 is built from 12 residues. In germline, CDR1 is DFQATT, CDR2 SNEGSKA (reference sequence). V shed 0 bases and J shed 4 bases, with 7 bases lying between them. CDR3 sequence (DNA): TGCAGTGCTAGAGATATGGGGTACGAGCAGTACTTC. Translating it yields CSARDMGYEQYF.

This clonotype was detected ten times or more. V gene TRBV6-5 combines with J gene TRBJ1-3; possibly TRBD1 for D (5 bases). The CDR3 length is 14 residues. V lost 0 bases, J lost 4 bases, and 7 bases lay in between. Germline-derived CDR1 and CDR2 are MNHEY and SVGAGI. The DNA of the CDR3 is TGTGCCAGCAGTTACTCAGGGGCCGGAAACACCATATATTTT. Encoded protein: CASSYSGAGNTIYF.

In this sample, this clonotype turned up many times. The genes are TRBV28 and TRBJ1-1; D is perhaps TRBD1 (6 bases). The CDR3 is made up of 12 amino acids. Germline CDR1 MDHEN, CDR2 SYDVKM. V dropped 8 bases and J dropped 1 base, with 8 bases sitting between them. CDR3 protein: CASRDKNTEAFF. CDR3 coding DNA: TGTGCCAGCCGGGACAAGAACACTGAAGCTTTCTTT.

The table lists this clonotype with many counts. The chain uses TRBV11-3 and TRBJ1-1; D might be TRBD1 (5 bases). The V end was cut by 2 bases, the J end by 3 bases, with 10 bases between. The length of the CDR3 is 14 residues. Germline lookup yields CDR1 SGHNT and CDR2 YENEEA. The CDR3 DNA is TGTGCCAGCAGCTTAAAGGGGATGGACACTGAAGCTTTCTTT. It translates to CASSLKGMDTEAFF.

This clonotype was found many times. The chain recombines TRBV20-1 with TRBJ2-7; 7 bases are shared with TRBD2. Trimming removed 3 bases from V and 0 bases from J; junction bases left unmatched: 11. Looked up from germline, CDR1 is DFQATT and CDR2 is SNEGSKA (reference sequence). The CDR3 consists of 16 residues. The chain's CDR3 is CSARGDGAGSSYEQYF. The CDR3 region has the DNA TGCAGTGCTAGGGGGGACGGAGCGGGAAGCTCCTACGAGCAGTACTTC.

The sample holds many counts of this clonotype. V gene TRBV5-1 combines with J gene TRBJ2-5; 11 bases are a match to TRBD2. Germline CDR1 and CDR2: SGHRS and YFSETQ. V was clipped by 1 base and J by 4 bases; unmatched bases: 3. This CDR3 has 15 residues. CDR3 amino acids: CASSLTSGRRETQYF. As DNA, the CDR3 is TGCGCCAGCAGCTTGACTAGCGGGAGACGAGAGACCCAGTACTTC.

This clonotype was found many times. The V call is TRBV7-3, the J call TRBJ2-5; D not resolved. With 1 base removed from V and 5 bases from J, the gap between germline ends came to 5 bases. The germline gives CDR1 SGHTA, CDR2 FQGTGA. The CDR3 runs to 12 residues. The CDR3 sequence is CASSLNDETQYF. The CDR3 DNA follows: TGTGCCAGCAGCTTAAATGACGAGACCCAGTACTTC.

This clonotype was observed at least ten times. The gene calls are TRBV20-1 and TRBJ2-7; perhaps TRBD2 as D (6 bases). Trimming cost V 2 bases and J 1 base, with 6 bases left between them. This CDR3 region has 12 residues. The germline gives CDR1 DFQATT, CDR2 SNEGSKA (reference sequence). Here the CDR3 DNA reads TGCAGTGCTAGACTAGCGTCCTACGAGCAGTACTTC. Protein sequence: CSARLASYEQYF.

This clonotype was observed at least ten times. V and J are TRBV11-2 and TRBJ2-7, with D possibly called TRBD1 or TRBD2 (5 bases each). The CDR3 covers 13 residues. Germline-derived CDR1 and CDR2 are SGHAT and FQNNGV. V dropped 4 bases and J dropped 3 bases, with 10 bases sitting between them. The CDR3 is CASSSGPYYEQYF. The DNA for the CDR3 is TGTGCCAGCAGCTCGGGACCTTACTACGAGCAGTACTTC.

This clonotype was recorded many times. The V and J genes are TRBV12-3 or TRBV12-4 and TRBJ2-7, with TRBD2 matching 12 bases. The CDR3 totals 17 residues. The V segment lost 6 bases and the J segment 0 bases; nucleotides outside the gene matches: 9. For the CDR3, the DNA is TGTGCCAGCAGCCCCATACTGACTAGCGGGGGCTCCTACGAGCAGTACTTC. Its protein product is CASSPILTSGGSYEQYF.

This clonotype was observed many times. This rearrangement joins TRBV6-1 to TRBJ1-1, with a possible D match to TRBD1 (5 bases). V shed 6 bases and J shed 1 base, with 15 bases lying between them. The CDR3 has 15 amino acids. Germline CDR1 and CDR2: MNHNS and SASEGT. CDR3 region: CASSTAETENTEAFF. In nucleotides, the CDR3 is TGTGCCAGCAGCACGGCCGAGACAGAGAACACTGAAGCTTTCTTT.

The chain has TRBV28 and TRBJ1-2; no reliable D call. Germline CDR1 and CDR2: MDHEN and SYDVKM. Trimming stripped 2 bases from V and 0 bases from J, with 16 bases between. The CDR3 extends over 17 amino acids. DNA for the CDR3: TGTGCCAGCAGTTTAATTGGGTCCGGGGAAGCTAACTATGGCTACACCTTC. Its protein is CASSLIGSGEANYGYTF.

This clonotype was recorded at least ten times. The chain has TRBV12-3 or TRBV12-4 and TRBJ2-5, with D possibly TRBD2 on 6 matching bases. Trimming removed 5 bases at V and 3 bases at J, with 7 bases between. The CDR3 has 12 residues. The CDR3 sequence: CASSRTKETQYF. The DNA of the CDR3 is TGTGCCAGCAGTCGGACTAAAGAGACCCAGTACTTC.

This clonotype was counted many times. The V and J genes are TRBV4-2 and TRBJ2-7; possibly TRBD1 for D (5 bases). Trimming stripped 0 bases from V and 0 bases from J, with 9 bases between. Per the germline V gene, CDR1 is LGHNA and CDR2 is YNFKEQ. The CDR3 is 15 amino acids. Here the CDR3 DNA reads TGTGCCAGCAGCCAAGAAGCGACAGACTCCTACGAGCAGTACTTC. The encoded protein is CASSQEATDSYEQYF.

This clonotype was recorded at least ten times. The DNA for the CDR3 is TGTGCCAGTAGTATCCCCAAGAACGGTGAAGCTTTCTTT. This codes for CASSIPKNGEAFF. The rearrangement uses TRBV19 and TRBJ1-1; D not resolved. V lost 3 bases, J lost 7 bases, and 12 bases lay in between. Germline V gene lookup returns CDR1 LNHDA and CDR2 SQIVND (reference sequence). This CDR3 comprises 13 residues. Based on the CDR3 plus reference TRBV19 and TRBJ1-1, the full variable domain is DGGITQSPKYLFRKEGQNVTLSCEQNLNHDAMYWYRQDPGQGLRLIYYSQIVNDFQKGDIAEGYSVSREKKESFPLTVTSAQKNPTAFYLCASSIPKNGEAFFGQGTRLTVV.

There are many counts of this clonotype. This chain uses TRBV27 with TRBJ1-3, with 8 bases matching TRBD1. The V and J ends lost 5 bases and 4 bases, in that order; junction bases with no gene match: 4. The CDR3 extends over 14 amino acids. CDR1 is MNHEY, CDR2 SMNVEV, per germline (reference sequence). The CDR3, as DNA: TGTGCCAGCAGTAGTGGGACAGGCGGAAACACCATATATTTT. Its protein product is CASSSGTGGNTIYF.

Ten or more counts support this clonotype. This rearrangement joins TRBV18 to TRBJ1-2; D uncertain. The CDR3 has 14 residues. The V gene lost 3 bases and the J gene lost 7 bases, with 15 bases spanning the gap. CDR1 and CDR2 from the germline V gene are KGHSH and LQKENI. The CDR3 DNA reads TGTGCCAGCTCACCCCCCGGGAGGAGCGGTGGCTACACCTTC. This encodes CASSPPGRSGGYTF.

Ten or more counts support this clonotype. The chain uses TRBV6-5 and TRBJ1-4, with D perhaps matching TRBD1 (5 bases). This CDR3 region has 15 residues. V lost 0 bases and J lost 7, with 12 bases in between. In germline, CDR1 is MNHEY, CDR2 SVGAGI. The CDR3 nucleotides read TGTGCCAGCAGTTACTCGGGGGGGGACGGTGAAAAACTGTTTTTT. Translating it yields CASSYSGGDGEKLFF.

This clonotype appeared many times. This chain connects TRBV28 to TRBJ1-6, with D tentatively TRBD1 (5 bases). Per the germline V gene, CDR1 is MDHEN and CDR2 is SYDVKM. Trimming removed 6 bases from V and 9 bases from J, with 21 bases in between. The CDR3 runs to 16 residues. The CDR3 loop reads CASSFGGDPSSSPLHF. The CDR3 bases are TGTGCCAGCAGCTTCGGGGGGGACCCTAGTAGTTCACCCCTCCACTTT.

This clonotype came up many times. This sequence joins TRBV2 and TRBJ1-6, with D maybe TRBD1 (5 bases). CDR1 and CDR2 from the germline V gene are SNHLY and FYNNEI. Trimming took off 6 bases at V and 9 bases at J, with 12 bases between the two ends. The CDR3 contains 13 residues. This CDR3 is CASRGGVASPLHF. As DNA, the CDR3 is TGTGCCAGCAGGGGAGGGGTCGCTTCACCCCTCCACTTT.

The J gene is TRBJ2-5, the V gene TRBV7-8; 7 bases match TRBD1. Germline-derived CDR1 and CDR2 are SGHVS and FQNEAQ. V lost 4 bases, J lost 5 bases, and 10 bases stayed unmatched. There are 15 residues in the CDR3. CDR3 loop: CASSSATGIGETQYF. CDR3 coding DNA: TGTGCCAGCAGCTCAGCGACAGGGATAGGTGAGACCCAGTACTTC.

This clonotype was picked up many times. This chain connects TRBV20-1 to TRBJ1-1; D is uncertain. The CDR3 is 12 residues long. V dropped 3 bases and J dropped 3 bases, with 8 bases sitting between them. CDR1 is DFQATT and CDR2 is SNEGSKA in the germline V gene (reference sequence). CDR3 DNA sequence: TGCAGTGCTAGTTACGCGGACACTGAAGCTTTCTTT. This encodes CSASYADTEAFF.

This chain joins TRBV28 and TRBJ2-5; 8 nucleotides align to TRBD2. Losses at the gene ends were 7 bases for V and 5 bases for J; bases not matched to a gene: 6. From germline, CDR1 is MDHEN and CDR2 SYDVKM. The CDR3 consists of 13 residues. For the CDR3, the DNA is TGTGCCAGCACCCCCTCGGGAGGGGAGACCCAGTACTTC. Translation gives CASTPSGGETQYF.

This clonotype has just a few counts. This chain links TRBV28 with TRBJ2-1, with 14 bases identical to TRBD2. Germline assignment: CDR1 MDHEN and CDR2 SYDVKM. This CDR3 region has 16 residues. The junction had 2 bases not matched to a gene; V was cut back by 5 bases and J by 2 bases. This chain's CDR3 is CASSETSGRAYNEQFF. CDR3 bases: TGTGCCAGCAGTGAGACTAGCGGGAGGGCCTACAATGAGCAGTTCTTC.

This clonotype was counted at least ten times. The chain carries TRBV5-1 and TRBJ2-7; tentatively, D is TRBD1 (6 bases). Germline V CDR1 and CDR2: SGHRS, YFSETQ. V was pared by 4 bases and J by 3 bases, with 11 bases between. The CDR3 has 13 amino acids. DNA for the CDR3: TGCGCCAGCAGCCTGGGACAATTCTACGAGCAGTACTTC. This codes for CASSLGQFYEQYF.